This T cell receptor (beta chain) was documented in a study of identical twins' blood T cells. Broader study findings: Shared environment remains a possible cause of twin similarity. V gene usage reportedly matched far better within twin pairs than unrelated donors.

For this clonotype: Its target is not known. A much larger clone is a single base away; this may be a read error.

The CDR3 is 15 amino acids. Per the germline V gene, CDR1 is MNHNY and CDR2 is SVGAGI (reference sequence). Libraries were made from RNA as TCR cDNA, using a modified protocol. TCRdb reanalysed the 5' RACE reads using MiXCR and keeps one entry per CDR3 protein. The table shows about 370,000 distinct CDR3 sequences, with about 28% occurring only once. The material sequenced was PBMCs. V gene TRBV6-6 combines with J gene TRBJ1-2, with 7 bases identical to TRBD1. This clonotype was sampled from a woman between 18 and 55 years old in good health. The CDR3, as DNA: TGTGCCGGCAGTTTCCTTACAGGGGATAACTATGGCTACACCTTC. Amino acid sequence: CAGSFLTGDNYGYTF.